Detailed here is one TCR beta chain. Antigen unknown. For TCRbeta, the library was prepared with unique molecular identifiers. TCRdb reanalysed the PCR reads using MiXCR and keeps one entry per CDR3 protein. The sample contains about 130,000 distinct CDR3 sequences, roughly 10% of which appear only once. These data originate in a study of T-cell reconstitution after alpha-beta-depleted transplantation in children. Overall study results and limits: One year after transplant, T-cell counts and diversity came mostly from newly produced T cells. About two months after transplant, alpha-beta T cells reportedly came from several hundred expanded graft clones.

The germline V gene has CDR1 SGHDT and CDR2 YYEEEE. V lost 0 bases to trimming and J lost 1 base, with 13 bases between them. CDR3 length: 16 amino acids. Source: PBMCs, mostly from graft donor cells, taken 180 days after TCRalphabeta/CD19-depleted stem cell transplant. The chain recombines TRBV5-6 with TRBJ1-1, with a possible D match to TRBD1 (5 bases). The TCR was taken from a girl in the first two years of life who had a stem cell transplant for combined immunodeficiency, so the T cells may come from the graft donor. The CDR3 is CASSLEYGARNTEAFF. CDR3 in DNA: TGTGCCAGCAGCTTGGAGTACGGGGCGAGGAACACTGAAGCTTTCTTT.